Detailed here is one T cell receptor beta chain. What it recognizes is unknown. Excluded were patients having autoimmune disease history or systemic immunosuppression. The sample comes from a study of OX40 agonist ivuxolimab in advanced cancers. On the study more broadly: A male proportion of over 70% was recorded, with mean age roughly 60 years and range about 20 to 79.

Regarding the study as a whole: Among T cells, CD8+ cells averaged more expanded clones than CD4+ cells. Within 6 weeks, CD4+ and CD8+ blood T cells expanded clonally at 0.1 to 3.0 mg/kg.

Clones were sequenced by immunoSEQ multiplex PCR, and TCRdb holds only the in-frame ones, with some missing. The top ten clones hold roughly 4.5% of a sample with tens of thousands of clones, over 75% of them seen once. The sequence derives from an adult with an advanced solid tumor such as melanoma, head and neck, liver or kidney cancer. The sequences come from CD4+ or CD8+ T cells sorted from blood, collected in a trial of the OX40 agonist ivuxolimab.

CDR3 sequence (DNA): TGTGCCAGTAGTATTGGGGGCGGAGGGGAGCTGTTTTTT. The encoded protein is CASSIGGGGELFF. The chain carries TRBV19 and TRBJ2-2; TRBD1 is a possible D gene (6 bases). From germline, CDR1 is LNHDA and CDR2 SQIVND (reference sequence). The CDR3 contains 13 residues. The V gene lost 3 bases and the J gene lost 8 bases, with 10 bases spanning the gap. Variable domain in full (rest from reference TRBV19 and TRBJ2-2): DGGITQSPKYLFRKEGQNVTLSCEQNLNHDAMYWYRQDPGQGLRLIYYSQIVNDFQKGDIAEGYSVSREKKESFPLTVTSAQKNPTAFYLCASSIGGGGELFFGEGSRLTVL.